This T cell receptor beta chain was identified during a study of CD8 T cells in ankylosing spondylitis. As to this clonotype: Its antigen is not known.

TCRdb re-derived calls from the 5' RACE reads in MiXCR, one entry per CDR3 protein. The repertoire holds about 450,000 distinct CDR3 sequences, with roughly 27% as singletons. Study results and caveats: One TCR beta motif, made up of several highly homologous variants, appeared characteristic of ankylosing spondylitis blood.

Specimen: blood, either unsorted or a sorted T cell fraction (not recorded which). The receptor was isolated from a male donor with ankylosing spondylitis.

CDR3 amino acids: CATRDSSTDTQYF. The CDR3 DNA sequence: TGTGCCACCAGGGACAGTAGCACAGATACGCAGTATTTT. V and J are TRBV24-1 and TRBJ2-3; weak D call: TRBD1 (6 bases). The CDR3 is made up of 13 amino acids. Trimming pared 7 bases from V and 0 bases from J, leaving 7 bases between. Germline assignment: CDR1 KGHDR and CDR2 SFDVKD.